This record concerns one T cell receptor (beta chain) sequence. This CDR3 is 15 amino acids long. Trimming shortened V by 5 bases and J by 2 bases, and 13 bases separated the two germline ends. CDR1 and CDR2 from the germline V gene are SGHAT and FQNNGV. It was via CD45RO/CCR7/CD25/CD127/CD95/CD27 that CD4+ naive, central memory, regulatory and stem cell-like memory cells were sorted. This entry is derived from a study of beta chain features in type 1 diabetes. Reverse transcription of all isolated RNA meant that expressed TCRB transcripts were sequenced. TCRdb's table, derived via immunoSEQ multiplex PCR, lists solely in-frame clones and lacks some. The sample shows about 320,000 clones, around 15% of them seen only once.

The clonotype originates from a man aged 25 to 40 in good health. The V and J genes are TRBV11-2 and TRBJ1-3; TRBD1 might be the D (6 bases). Sequencing input: central memory CD4+ T cells from blood. The CDR3 DNA follows: TGTGCCAGCAGCCTGACAGGCAATACTGGAAACACCATATATTTT. Its protein is CASSLTGNTGNTIYF.